This section outlines one T cell receptor (beta chain) sequence together with its context. At one of its ends the junction is not consistent with the germline gene, which may arise from a read error. These data are taken from a study of tumor-infiltrating lymphocytes in oesophageal squamous cell carcinoma. TCRdb re-called the PCR reads through MiXCR, storing one row per CDR3 protein. The repertoire holds 15,000 to 20,000 distinct CDR3 sequences, with 35% to 45% as singletons. The germline V gene encodes CDR1 SGHVS and CDR2 FNYEAQ. The CDR3 runs 13 residues. The rearrangement uses TRBV7-6 and TRBJ2-5; D is perhaps TRBD1 (6 bases). The source of this sequence is a female donor with esophageal squamous cell carcinoma. Input material: normal esophageal tissue next to the tumor. CDR3 sequence (DNA): TGTGCTAGCAGCGCAACAGGGTCAGAGACCCAGTACTTC. Translated, it gives CASSATGSETQYF. Together with reference TRBV7-6 and TRBJ2-5, the CDR3 gives the full variable domain: GAGVSQSPRYKVTKRGQDVALRCDPISGHVSLYWYRQALGQGPEFLTYFNYEAQQDKSGLPNDRFSAERPEGSISTLTIQRTEQRDSAMYRCASSATGSETQYFGPGTRLLVL.